Following are 27 T cell receptor beta chains from one sample sequenced in a study of blood T cell repertoires in COVID-19 (dated by TCRdb to the early 2020s). Receptor amplification or capture employed the immunoSEQ multiplex PCR assay. TCRdb took over this immuneACCESS table, retaining in-frame rearrangements with V and J assigned. Such tables are incomplete; in checked studies, under half of the missing clones stem from an unresolved V gene, and the remainder is unexplained. Within this sample are roughly 250,000 clones, with 81% of them counted one time only. The ten largest account for 2.5% to 3.5% of the sample. Sequenced input: peripheral blood. The receptors originated from an older woman with active or convalescent COVID-19.

The V and J genes are TRBV27 and TRBJ2-4, with TRBD1 matching over 7 bases. V shed 5 bases, J shed 0 bases, and the junction held 7 bases outside the gene matches. This CDR3 is 16 amino acids long. CDR1 is MNHEY, CDR2 SMNVEV, per germline (reference sequence). Here the CDR3 reads CASSAGTALAKNIQYF. In nucleotides, the CDR3 is TGTGCCAGCAGTGCAGGGACAGCCCTAGCCAAAAACATTCAGTACTTC.

The chain is built from TRBV6-5 and TRBJ1-1, with D tentatively TRBD1 (6 bases). Germline loops: CDR1 MNHEY, CDR2 SVGAGI. The V end lost 7 bases, the J end lost 3 bases, and 15 bases lay between the germline ends. The CDR3 runs to 14 residues. The DNA of the CDR3 is TGTGCCAGCATTAACAGGGTGAGGGACACTGAAGCTTTCTTT. It codes for CASINRVRDTEAFF.

This clone was detected only once. At the DNA level, this CDR3 is encoded by other sequences in the same sample as well. The V call is TRBV2, the J call TRBJ1-1, with D possibly being TRBD1 (5 bases). V was clipped by 4 bases and J by 1 base, with 10 bases between them. The germline V gene encodes CDR1 SNHLY and CDR2 FYNNEI. There are 14 residues in the CDR3. This chain's CDR3 is CASSVERGNTEAFF. The CDR3 nucleotides read TGTGCCAGCAGTGTTGAAAGGGGGAACACTGAAGCTTTCTTT.

The chain recombines TRBV28 with TRBJ1-6; D uncertain. Trimming cost V 5 bases and J 7 bases, with 6 bases left between them. The germline CDR1 and CDR2 sequences are MDHEN and SYDVKM. There are 12 residues in the CDR3. In DNA, the CDR3 is TGTGCCAGCAGTCCTTTAAATTCACCCCTCCACTTT. Translation: CASSPLNSPLHF. The full variable domain, its missing parts supplied by reference TRBV28 and TRBJ1-6, is DVKVTQSSRYLVKRTGEKVFLECVQDMDHENMFWYRQDPGLGLRLIYFSYDVKMKEKGDIPEGYSVSREKKERFSLILESASTNQTSMYLCASSPLNSPLHFGNGTRLTVT.

CDR3 region: CASSLTGNTIYF. In DNA, the CDR3 is TGTGCCAGCAGTCTGACAGGGAACACCATATATTTT. This rearrangement joins TRBV5-6 to TRBJ1-3; TRBD1 matches 7 bases. The V gene end was trimmed by 5 bases and the J gene end by 7 bases; junction bases not matched to a gene: 3. Germline V gene data show CDR1 as SGHDT and CDR2 as YYEEEE. The CDR3 spans 12 residues.

The chain employs TRBV9 and TRBJ1-1, with a possible D match to TRBD1 (5 bases). Germline assignment: CDR1 SGDLS and CDR2 YYNGEE. This CDR3 spans 12 amino acids. V lost 3 bases and J 9 bases, leaving 12 bases between the germline ends. The CDR3 here is CASSGGHSQAFF. CDR3 bases: TGTGCCAGCAGCGGAGGACACTCTCAAGCTTTCTTT.

This CDR3 is CASSYDRGYYGYTF. CDR3 nucleotide sequence: TGTGCCAGCAGTTACGACAGGGGATATTATGGCTACACCTTC. V and J are TRBV6-6 and TRBJ1-2, with 8 bases that match TRBD1. The CDR3 contains 14 residues. Germline loops: CDR1 MNHNY, CDR2 SVGAGI (reference sequence). V shed 2 bases and J 5 bases; nucleotides not matched to a gene: 4.

The V call is TRBV2, the J call TRBJ2-6; D possibly corresponds to TRBD1 (5 bases). Looked up from germline, CDR1 is SNHLY and CDR2 is FYNNEI. This CDR3 is 16 amino acids long. V was cut by 1 base and J by 0 bases, with 7 bases left in between. The CDR3 nucleotides are TGTGCCAGCAGTGAAGGCAGGGCCTCTGGGGCCAACGTCCTGACTTTC. Residues: CASSEGRASGANVLTF.

The genes are TRBV24-1 and TRBJ1-1; D is ambiguous. This CDR3 has 11 amino acids. V lost 7 bases and J lost 5, with 7 bases in between. Looked up from germline, CDR1 is KGHDR and CDR2 is SFDVKD. As DNA, the CDR3 is TGTGCCACCAGCGCGGGGACTGAAGCTTTCTTT. Residues: CATSAGTEAFF.

The chain combines TRBV3-1 (or the pseudogene TRBV3-2) with TRBJ2-7, with 7 bases that match TRBD1. The length of the CDR3 is 13 residues. The V segment lost 1 base and the J segment 7 bases; nucleotides outside the gene matches: 4. Looked up from germline, CDR1 is LGHDT and CDR2 is YNNKEL (reference sequence). The CDR3 sequence is CASSQGQGREQYF. Written as DNA, the CDR3 is TGTGCCAGCAGCCAAGGACAGGGTCGGGAGCAGTACTTC.

The gene calls are TRBV10-3 and TRBJ1-1; D possibly corresponds to TRBD1 (6 bases). The ends were cut back, 7 bases at V and 2 bases at J, with 14 bases in the middle. The V gene's germline CDR1 is ENHRY and CDR2 SYGVKD. The CDR3 loop spans 14 amino acids. As DNA, the CDR3 is TGTGCCATCACCGAAACAGGGATAAACACTGAAGCTTTCTTT. It specifies CAITETGINTEAFF.

The chain carries TRBV2 and TRBJ2-7; D might be TRBD1 (5 bases). CDR1 SNHLY and CDR2 FYNNEI come from the germline V gene. V was trimmed by 6 bases and J by 3 bases, leaving 15 bases between them. The CDR3 is made up of 14 amino acids. The CDR3 bases are TGTGCCAGCAGCACAAGGAGACAGAACTACGAGCAGTACTTC. Protein product: CASSTRRQNYEQYF. The full variable domain, in which reference TRBV2 and TRBJ2-7 provide the parts outside the CDR3, is EPEVTQTPSHQVTQMGQEVILRCVPISNHLYFYWYRQILGQKVEFLVSFYNNEISEKSEIFDDQFSVERPDGSNFTLKIRSTKLEDSAMYFCASSTRRQNYEQYFGPGTRLTVT.

Only a few counts were recorded for this clone. The V call is TRBV6-5, the J call TRBJ2-7; D ambiguous. The CDR3 contains 13 residues. V was clipped by 6 bases and J by 2 bases, with 11 bases between them. Germline V gene lookup returns CDR1 MNHEY and CDR2 SVGAGI. CDR3 DNA sequence: TGTGCCAGCAGAGTTGGTCAGACCTACGAGCAGTACTTC. Protein: CASRVGQTYEQYF.

The J gene is TRBJ2-5, the V gene TRBV10-3, with 13 positions matching TRBD2. Germline V lookup: CDR1 ENHRY, CDR2 SYGVKD. The CDR3 loop spans 17 amino acids. Trimming cost V 2 bases and J 2 bases; bases outside gene matches: 5. The CDR3 nucleotides are TGTGCCATCAGTGAGCCGACTAGCGGGGGGCTTCAAGAGACCCAGTACTTC. It encodes CAISEPTSGGLQETQYF.

Here the CDR3 DNA reads TGCGCCAGCAGCTTGCTCGCCGGGGAGCTGTTTTTT. It is translated as CASSLLAGELFF. The rearrangement links TRBV5-1 to TRBJ2-2; D unresolved. Trimming stripped 1 base from V and 6 bases from J, with 4 bases between. Germline CDR1 and CDR2: SGHRS and YFSETQ. CDR3 size: 12 residues. Full variable domain (remainder filled in from reference TRBV5-1 and TRBJ2-2): KAGVTQTPRYLIKTRGQQVTLSCSPISGHRSVSWYQQTPGQGLQFLFEYFSETQRNKGNFPGRFSGRQFSNSRSEMNVSTLELGDSALYLCASSLLAGELFFGEGSRLTVL.

J is TRBJ2-3 and V is TRBV7-6; 14 bases line up with TRBD2. The CDR3 has 20 residues. The germline V gene has CDR1 SGHVS and CDR2 FNYEAQ. V lost 1 base, J lost 1 base, and 10 bases stayed unmatched. This CDR3 is CASSLVGTSGGHWGTDTQYF. The DNA of the CDR3 is TGTGCCAGCAGCTTAGTAGGGACTAGCGGGGGTCACTGGGGCACAGATACGCAGTATTTT.

The chain has TRBV5-5 and TRBJ1-2, with D perhaps matching TRBD1 (6 bases). The CDR3 runs to 14 residues. Germline V gene lookup returns CDR1 SGHKS and CDR2 YYEKEE (reference sequence). The V end was cut by 3 bases, the J end by 5 bases, with 14 bases between. The CDR3 DNA reads TGTGCCAGCAGCTCTGGGCGGGGGCCGTATGGCTACACCTTC. Protein product: CASSSGRGPYGYTF.

The chain recombines TRBV27 with TRBJ1-1, with 8 bases matching TRBD1. Unmatched junction bases numbered 9, after V lost 5 bases and J lost 1 base. Germline CDR1 and CDR2: MNHEY and SMNVEV (reference sequence). The CDR3 has 16 amino acids. The CDR3 sequence: CASSPGAGGWNTEAFF. DNA for the CDR3: TGTGCCAGCAGTCCAGGGGCAGGGGGCTGGAACACTGAAGCTTTCTTT.

This clone has more than one count but fewer than ten. The gene calls are TRBV10-1 and TRBJ1-2; 9 nucleotides match TRBD1. V dropped 5 bases and J dropped 3; count of bases not matched to a gene: 10. Germline-derived CDR1 and CDR2 are WNHNN and SYGVQD (reference sequence). The CDR3 runs to 16 residues. Here the CDR3 DNA reads TGCGCCAGCAGTCCTTCGGGACAGGGTGGTCACTATGGCTACACCTTC. Protein product: CASSPSGQGGHYGYTF.

The rearrangement uses TRBV18 and TRBJ2-3, with 9 bases fitting TRBD2. This CDR3 region has 17 residues. Germline V CDR1 and CDR2: KGHSH, LQKENI. J was trimmed by 1 base and V by 6 bases; bases with no gene match: 11. CDR3 sequence reads: CASSSGSSGVGTDTQYF. The CDR3 DNA follows: TGTGCCAGCTCCTCCGGATCTAGCGGGGTTGGCACAGATACGCAGTATTTT.

The chain is built from TRBV9 and TRBJ1-2; possibly TRBD1 for D (6 bases). Trimming left V 4 bases short and J 3 bases short, with 13 bases between. Germline V CDR1 and CDR2: SGDLS, YYNGEE. This CDR3 has 14 residues. The CDR3 protein is CASSPPGVDYGYTF. CDR3 coding DNA: TGTGCCAGCAGCCCTCCAGGGGTAGACTATGGCTACACCTTC.

This chain joins TRBV7-3 and TRBJ2-3; tentative D call: TRBD2 (5 bases). Germline CDR1 and CDR2: SGHTA and FQGTGA. This CDR3 region has 16 residues. The V end lost 2 bases, the J end lost 4 bases, and 16 bases lay between the germline ends. CDR3 in amino acids: CASSLEPSIKADTQYF. Here the CDR3 DNA reads TGTGCCAGCAGCTTAGAACCTAGCATAAAAGCAGATACGCAGTATTTT. The whole variable domain, filled in from reference TRBV7-3 and TRBJ2-3, reads GAGVSQTPSNKVTEKGKYVELRCDPISGHTALYWYRQSLGQGPEFLIYFQGTGAADDSGLPNDRFFAVRPEGSVSTLKIQRTERGDSAVYLCASSLEPSIKADTQYFGPGTRLTVL.

The chain links TRBV9 to TRBJ1-2; tentative D call: TRBD1 (5 bases). The germline V and J ends were trimmed by 5 bases and 8 bases, with 16 bases remaining between them. This CDR3 is 13 amino acids long. CDR1 SGDLS and CDR2 YYNGEE come from the germline V gene. The CDR3 loop is CASRGIKGKGYTF. Written as DNA, the CDR3 is TGTGCCAGCAGAGGTATTAAGGGGAAGGGCTACACCTTC.

The gene calls are TRBV9 and TRBJ1-2; tentatively, D is TRBD1 (6 bases). Germline values: CDR1 SGDLS, CDR2 YYNGEE. Trimming pared 3 bases from V and 5 bases from J, leaving 17 bases between. CDR3 length equals 15 residues. The CDR3 loop reads CASSDKQGAGYGYTF. The CDR3 DNA reads as TGTGCCAGCAGCGATAAACAGGGCGCTGGTTATGGCTACACCTTC.

The gene calls are TRBV6-1 and TRBJ2-5; the match to TRBD2 covers 9 bases. The CDR3 runs to 16 residues. CDR1 and CDR2 (germline): MNHNS, SASEGT. V lost 2 bases, J lost 10 bases, and 14 bases stayed unmatched. CDR3 nucleotide sequence: TGTGCCAGCAGTGAACCCGAGGCATATCCAGCGGGGGGCCAGTACTTC. It specifies CASSEPEAYPAGGQYF.

V and J are TRBV18 and TRBJ1-6; D is uncertain. Trimming took off 3 bases at V and 8 bases at J, with 11 bases between the two ends. CDR3 size: 14 residues. Germline V gene sequence: CDR1 KGHSH, CDR2 LQKENI. CDR3: CASSPAGVDSPLHF. The CDR3 region has the DNA TGTGCCAGCTCACCGGCCGGGGTCGATTCACCCCTCCACTTT.

This clone has a single count. This chain uses TRBV18 with TRBJ1-6; 7 bases line up with TRBD1. The germline CDR1 and CDR2 sequences are KGHSH and LQKENI. Unmatched junction bases numbered 9, after V lost 6 bases and J lost 10 bases. This CDR3 has 14 amino acids. The CDR3, as DNA: TGTGCCAGCTCCCTAGACAGGGAAGGATCACCCCTCCACTTT. Protein product: CASSLDREGSPLHF. Full variable domain (rest looked up from reference TRBV18 and TRBJ1-6): NAGVMQNPRHLVRRRGQEARLRCSPMKGHSHVYWYRQLPEEGLKFMVYLQKENIIDESGMPKERFSAEFPKEGPSILRIQQVVRGDSAAYFCASSLDREGSPLHFGNGTRLTVT.